These 17 T cell receptor beta chains were sequenced from one sample in a study of cytomegalovirus exposure and HLA in healthy donors. Vbeta (60) and Jbeta (13) primers were used in the PCR. The method was immunoSEQ multiplex PCR; TCRdb's version includes in-frame clones alone and lacks a portion of them. Its listing shows approximately 71,000 clones. The sample taken for sequencing was PBMCs. Every receptor here comes from a female donor in good health and CMV-seropositive.

This sequence joins TRBV18 and TRBJ2-1, with 9 bases fitting TRBD2. Germline CDR1 KGHSH, CDR2 LQKENI. This CDR3 is built from 14 residues. V was pared by 3 bases and J by 6 bases, with 3 bases of the junction left unmatched. The CDR3 protein is CASSPRGGANEQFF. DNA for the CDR3: TGTGCCAGCTCACCTCGCGGGGGGGCCAATGAGCAGTTCTTC.

The V and J genes are TRBV5-4 and TRBJ2-6, with 7 bases that match TRBD1. Germline V CDR1 and CDR2: SGHNT, YYREEE (reference sequence). This CDR3 has 15 amino acids. Unmatched junction bases numbered 1, after V lost 2 bases and J lost 2 bases. CDR3 in DNA: TGTGCCAGCAGCTTACAGGGGACTGGGGCCAACGTCCTGACTTTC. This gives the protein CASSLQGTGANVLTF.

The chain employs TRBV28 and TRBJ2-7; D is possibly TRBD1 (5 bases). Trimming removed 2 bases from V and 6 bases from J, with 8 bases in between. In germline, CDR1 is MDHEN, CDR2 SYDVKM. The CDR3 runs to 12 residues. This chain's CDR3 is CASSLRQSEQYF. The CDR3 region has the DNA TGTGCCAGCAGTTTAAGACAGTCCGAGCAGTACTTC.

This chain links TRBV9 with TRBJ2-6, with D maybe TRBD1 (5 bases). Trimming stripped 4 bases from V and 1 base from J, with 15 bases between. CDR1 is SGDLS and CDR2 is YYNGEE in the germline V gene. The CDR3 length is 17 residues. CDR3 DNA sequence: TGTGCCAGCAGCTTGTGGCAGGGTTTATCTGGGGCCAACGTCCTGACTTTC. It encodes CASSLWQGLSGANVLTF.

This chain uses TRBV6-1 with TRBJ1-2, with D unclear. From germline, CDR1 is MNHNS and CDR2 SASEGT. The length of the CDR3 is 13 residues. V lost 4 bases to trimming and J lost 3 bases, with 9 bases between them. DNA for the CDR3: TGTGCCAGCAGTGCTGGCGACTACTATGGCTACACCTTC. Residues: CASSAGDYYGYTF.

The chain links TRBV19 to TRBJ1-1; D unclear. V gave up 9 bases and J gave up 2 bases, with 13 bases separating them. Germline V lookup: CDR1 LNHDA, CDR2 SQIVND (reference sequence). This CDR3 region has 13 residues. Written as DNA, the CDR3 is TGTGCCAGCACTCGGAGCATTAACACTGAAGCTTTCTTT. Translated, it gives CASTRSINTEAFF. Full variable domain (outside the CDR3, taken from reference TRBV19 and TRBJ1-1): DGGITQSPKYLFRKEGQNVTLSCEQNLNHDAMYWYRQDPGQGLRLIYYSQIVNDFQKGDIAEGYSVSREKKESFPLTVTSAQKNPTAFYLCASTRSINTEAFFGQGTRLTVV.

This chain links TRBV9 with TRBJ1-6; possibly TRBD1 for D (6 bases). Germline V gives CDR1 SGDLS, CDR2 YYNGEE. Trimming took 3 bases from V and 2 from J, leaving 12 bases between them. CDR3 size: 16 residues. Written as DNA, the CDR3 is TGTGCCAGCAGCGCAAGGCAGGGGCCCTATAATTCACCCCTCCACTTT. It specifies CASSARQGPYNSPLHF.

The V call is TRBV19, the J call TRBJ2-7; 12 bases map to TRBD2. Germline CDR1 is LNHDA and CDR2 is SQIVND (reference sequence). J gave up 2 bases and V 7 bases, and 6 bases lay outside the gene matches. The CDR3 is 15 amino acids. The CDR3 nucleotides are TGTGCCAGTACGGAACTAGCGGGAGGTGCCTACGAGCAGTACTTC. Encoded protein: CASTELAGGAYEQYF.

This chain links TRBV4-1 with TRBJ2-3; a weak D match, TRBD1 (7 bases). Trimming took off 6 bases at V and 5 bases at J, with 18 bases between the two ends. The CDR3 contains 15 residues. Per germline, CDR1 MGHRA and CDR2 YSYEKL. CDR3 sequence reads: CASRKRGTAGDTQYF. CDR3 bases: TGCGCCAGCAGGAAGCGCGGGACAGCCGGAGATACGCAGTATTTT.

The chain recombines TRBV4-3 with TRBJ2-1, with 10 bases lining up with TRBD2. The CDR3 has 16 amino acids. In germline, CDR1 is LGHNA, CDR2 YSLEER. V shed 0 bases, J shed 7 bases, and the junction held 6 bases outside the gene matches. The CDR3 reads CASSQDPSGGANEQFF. The CDR3 DNA follows: TGCGCCAGCAGCCAAGACCCCAGCGGGGGGGCAAATGAGCAGTTCTTC.

The chain combines TRBV9 with TRBJ2-7; 10 bases are a match to TRBD1. The germline gives CDR1 SGDLS, CDR2 YYNGEE. The V segment lost 3 bases and the J segment 3 bases; nucleotides outside the gene matches: 6. The CDR3 runs to 15 residues. The CDR3 reads CASSDTGTGDYEQYF. Written as DNA, the CDR3 is TGTGCCAGCAGCGATACCGGGACAGGGGACTACGAGCAGTACTTC.

V gene TRBV27 combines with J gene TRBJ2-7, with D maybe TRBD1 (5 bases). Trimming left V 1 base short and J 7 bases short, with 11 bases between. CDR1 and CDR2 from the germline V gene are MNHEY and SMNVEV (reference sequence). The length of the CDR3 is 13 residues. CDR3 region: CASSLWGGEEQYF. DNA of the CDR3: TGTGCCAGCAGTTTATGGGGCGGTGAGGAGCAGTACTTC.

The chain links TRBV6-5 to TRBJ1-1, with a possible D match to TRBD1 (5 bases). The CDR3 is 14 amino acids. CDR1 and CDR2 (germline): MNHEY, SVGAGI. Deletions cut 2 bases from V and 7 bases from J, with 14 bases between. The chain's CDR3 is CASSYRWGKGEAFF. The CDR3 coding sequence is TGTGCCAGCAGTTACCGATGGGGCAAAGGTGAAGCTTTCTTT.

The rearrangement joins TRBV6-5 to TRBJ2-7, with 10 bases identical to TRBD2. This CDR3 contains 16 residues. The V segment lost 0 bases and the J segment 3 bases; nucleotides outside the gene matches: 5. Germline-derived CDR1 and CDR2 are MNHEY and SVGAGI. CDR3 DNA: TGTGCCAGCAGTTACTCCCCTAGCGGGGGTGGCTACGAGCAGTACTTC. Its translation is CASSYSPSGGGYEQYF.

The V and J genes are TRBV6-5 and TRBJ1-2; a weak D match, TRBD1 (6 bases). V was pared by 6 bases and J by 4 bases, with 12 bases between. Germline V CDR1 and CDR2: MNHEY, SVGAGI. This CDR3 is 13 amino acids long. CDR3 protein: CASRMDSVYGYTF. CDR3 coding DNA: TGTGCCAGCAGAATGGACAGCGTCTATGGCTACACCTTC.

The gene calls are TRBV5-1 and TRBJ2-1; 7 nucleotides line up with TRBD2. The J segment lost 3 bases and the V segment lost 0 bases, leaving 3 bases of the junction unmatched. The V gene's germline CDR1 is SGHRS and CDR2 YFSETQ. This CDR3 comprises 15 residues. CDR3 DNA sequence: TGCGCCAGCAGCTTGGCCAGCGGGATCTACAATGAGCAGTTCTTC. It yields the protein CASSLASGIYNEQFF.

The chain is built from TRBV9 and TRBJ1-1; 9 bases align to TRBD1. The J segment lost 6 bases and the V segment lost 3 bases, leaving 6 bases of the junction unmatched. From germline, CDR1 is SGDLS and CDR2 YYNGEE. This CDR3 is built from 14 residues. The CDR3 region has the DNA TGTGCCAGCAGCGAGGGACAGGGAGGGTCTGAAGCTTTCTTT. Translated, it gives CASSEGQGGSEAFF. The variable domain in full, completed from reference TRBV9 and TRBJ1-1, reads DSGVTQTPKHLITATGQRVTLRCSPRSGDLSVYWYQQSLDQGLQFLIQYYNGEERAKGNILERFSAQQFPDLHSELNLSSLELGDSALYFCASSEGQGGSEAFFGQGTRLTVV.